The clone carrying this TCR beta chain has just a few counts. Its antigen is still unknown. These data are taken from a study of beta chain features in type 1 diabetes. Whole-study findings and limits: For Type 1 diabetes patients, all four CD4+ subsets carried TCRB CDR3s that were moderately but significantly shorter.

CDR3 size: 15 residues. V lost 0 bases and J 7 bases, leaving 16 bases between the germline ends. Per germline, CDR1 SGHDT and CDR2 YYEEEE. The study reverse transcribed the entire isolated RNA, so it sequenced expressed TCRB transcripts. Assay: immunoSEQ multiplex PCR; the TCRdb copy retains only in-frame clones and omits some. The sample lists over 600,000 clones; roughly 12% were seen once. The chain carries TRBV5-6 and TRBJ2-5; possibly TRBD2 for D (5 bases). The specimen was naive CD4+ T cells from blood. The TCR sequence derives from a man aged 30 to 39 with type 1 diabetes. In DNA, the CDR3 is TGTGCCAGCAGCTTGGGAGAAGGGCTCGCGGGGACCCAGTACTTC. As protein: CASSLGEGLAGTQYF.